The rows below give T cell receptor beta chains drawn from one sample of a study of cytomegalovirus exposure and HLA in healthy donors. Sequencing was performed with immunoSEQ multiplex PCR; in TCRdb, only in-frame clones are kept and a portion is missing. The sample lists 90,000 to 120,000 clones, about 85% occurring once. Sample: PBMCs. The origin of the receptors is a woman between 18 and 30 years old in good health and CMV-seronegative. The CDR3 runs from the conserved cysteine through the conserved F or W. D genes are given only for firm matches. The size entry is marked missing in some rows and otherwise reads once, few, many or a size class.

cdr3_nt	cdr3_aa	d_call	v_call	clone_size	j_call
TGTGCCTCCCGGGGTATGGGGGGCACTGAAGCTTTCTTT	CASRGMGGTEAFF	.	TRBV10-3	once	TRBJ1-1
TGTGCCAGCAGCGGGGCAGGGGGCGGTAGATTTGGCTACACCTTC	CASSGAGGGRFGYTF	TRBD1	TRBV5-4	.	TRBJ1-2
TGTGCCAGCAGTGATGGCAGGGGCAGCAATCAGCCCCAGCATTTT	CASSDGRGSNQPQHF	.	TRBV25-1	.	TRBJ1-5
TGTGCCAGCAGCCTGACTAGCGGGGGGCTATCTGAGCAGTTCTTC	CASSLTSGGLSEQFF	TRBD2	TRBV5-6	.	TRBJ2-1
TGCGCCAGCAGCTTTTCTGATGAGCAGTTCTTC	CASSFSDEQFF	.	TRBV5-1	.	TRBJ2-1
TGTGCCAGCAGTCAGGGGGGCCTCTCCTACGAGCAGTACTTC	CASSQGGLSYEQYF	.	TRBV27	.	TRBJ2-7
TGTGCCAGCAGGCGACAAGGGGCCGGGGGAAGAGAGACCCAGTACTTC	CASRRQGAGGRETQYF	.	TRBV28	.	TRBJ2-5
TGTGCCAGTAGTATAGGTTCGACGGGTAACTATGGCTACACCTTC	CASSIGSTGNYGYTF	.	TRBV19	.	TRBJ1-2
TGTGCCAGCAGCTTACCCCGGGCTAGCGGGGGGCCGAAAGAGACCCAGTACTTC	CASSLPRASGGPKETQYF	TRBD2	TRBV7-9	.	TRBJ2-5
TGCAGCGTCGGGATCGGACCCTTATACGAGCAGTACTTC	CSVGIGPLYEQYF	.	TRBV29-1	.	TRBJ2-7
TGTGCCAGCAGTTTATCGTTCGGGGTTGGAAACACCATATATTTT	CASSLSFGVGNTIYF	.	TRBV27	.	TRBJ1-3
TGTGCCAGCAGCCAAGTTTTACAGGCCTATGGCTACACCTTC	CASSQVLQAYGYTF	.	TRBV4-2	.	TRBJ1-2
TGTGCCAGCAGTTTGGTCGGCGGGGGGAACAATGAGCAGTTCTTC	CASSLVGGGNNEQFF	TRBD2	TRBV27	.	TRBJ2-1
TGCGCCAGCAGCCCGCCCGATCTCAGCTATGGCTACACCTTC	CASSPPDLSYGYTF	.	TRBV5-1	.	TRBJ1-2
TGTGCCAGCAGCCCCAGGACAGGGGAAGCAGGCTACGAGCAGTACTTC	CASSPRTGEAGYEQYF	TRBD1	TRBV7-9	.	TRBJ2-7
TGTGCCAGCAGCCGAGGACAGATCAATCAGCCCCAGCATTTT	CASSRGQINQPQHF	.	TRBV13	.	TRBJ1-5
TGTGCCAGCAGCTTTATACAGGGGTGTGAGCAGTTCTTC	CASSFIQGCEQFF	TRBD1	TRBV5-6	.	TRBJ2-1
TGTGCCAGCAGTAGAGGCGGACAGGGGGGCAATGAGCAGTTCTTC	CASSRGGQGGNEQFF	TRBD1	TRBV6-6	.	TRBJ2-1
TGTGCCAGCAGCTGGGCAGGGGGCGCGTACGAGCAGTACTTC	CASSWAGGAYEQYF	TRBD1	TRBV11-2	.	TRBJ2-7
TGCGCCAGCAGCTTGGCATCTGGTGGCATGGCGAACACTGAAGCTTTCTTT	CASSLASGGMANTEAFF	.	TRBV5-1	.	TRBJ1-1
TGCGCCAGCAGCAGCACAGGATTCTCCTACAATGAGCAGTTCTTC	CASSSTGFSYNEQFF	.	TRBV5-1	.	TRBJ2-1
TGTGCCAGCAACACCCTGGGACCCGGACAGGGGGATAACTATGGCTACACCTTC	CASNTLGPGQGDNYGYTF	TRBD1	TRBV2	.	TRBJ1-2
TGTGCCAGCCAGCGTGGGGGCACACAAGAGACCCAGTACTTC	CASQRGGTQETQYF	.	TRBV28	.	TRBJ2-5
TGTGCCAGCAGTGAGCGTGAGAATTCACCCCTCCACTTT	CASSERENSPLHF	.	TRBV27	.	TRBJ1-6
TGTGCCAGCAGTGATATCAGTAGGGGGCGAAGGGGCTACACCTTC	CASSDISRGRRGYTF	TRBD1	TRBV25-1	.	TRBJ1-2
TGTGCCAGCAGTGACGGCAGGGGAAGGACCGGGGAGCTGTTTTTT	CASSDGRGRTGELFF	.	TRBV2	.	TRBJ2-2
TGCGCCAGCAAAGATTCTTTGGGACAGCCTAATGAAAAACTGTTTTTT	CASKDSLGQPNEKLFF	TRBD1	TRBV5-1	.	TRBJ1-4
TGTGCCAGCAGCGCCCTACCGGACAACTCCTACGAGCAGTACTTC	CASSALPDNSYEQYF	.	TRBV9	.	TRBJ2-7
TGTGCCAGCTTAAGTCAGATCAACGAGCAGTACTTC	CASLSQINEQYF	.	TRBV2	.	TRBJ2-7
TGTGCCAGCAGCCAGGGGGGAATATCCTCTGGAAACACCATATATTTT	CASSQGGISSGNTIYF	.	TRBV4-2	.	TRBJ1-3
TGTGCCAGCAGTGAGAAGGGACAACGCGGTGAAAAACTGTTTTTT	CASSEKGQRGEKLFF	.	TRBV25-1	.	TRBJ1-4
TGTGCCAGCAGCCCCTCTGCAGGGAAAAATTCACCCCTCCACTTT	CASSPSAGKNSPLHF	.	TRBV13	few	TRBJ1-6
TGTGCCAGCAGTCCCCAGAGGAATGAAAAACTGTTTTTT	CASSPQRNEKLFF	.	TRBV6-5	.	TRBJ1-4
TGCAGCGTGGAAACTAACTACGAGCAGTACTTC	CSVETNYEQYF	.	TRBV29-1	.	TRBJ2-7
TGTGCCAGCAGCCCTTGGGCAACAGATACGCAGTATTTT	CASSPWATDTQYF	.	TRBV7-3	once	TRBJ2-3
TGTGCTAGTGGATCCTCAATAGCGGGGGAGTTGGAGACCCAGTACTTC	CASGSSIAGELETQYF	TRBD2	TRBV12-5	.	TRBJ2-5
TGCGCCAGCAGCTTGGAAGGGGCCGTGGGAGCTTTCTTT	CASSLEGAVGAFF	.	TRBV5-1	.	TRBJ1-1
TGTGCCAGCAGCCCCCGGACAAGGGAGACCCAGTACTTC	CASSPRTRETQYF	.	TRBV7-9	once	TRBJ2-5
TGTGCCAGTAGTATTAATGGTGAAGCAAATACGCAGTATTTT	CASSINGEANTQYF	.	TRBV19	.	TRBJ2-3
TGTGCCAGCAGTTCGGGACAGGGGTATGGCGAGCAGTACTTC	CASSSGQGYGEQYF	TRBD1	TRBV27	.	TRBJ2-7
TGTGCCAGCAGTTTCCGGGACAGCTCATACGAGCAGTACTTC	CASSFRDSSYEQYF	TRBD1	TRBV27	.	TRBJ2-7
TGTGCCAGCGCAAGCCAGACAACCCATTACGAGCAGTACTTC	CASASQTTHYEQYF	.	TRBV27	.	TRBJ2-7
TGTGCCAGCAGTTACTACGGGACAGCCCACACTGAAGCTTTCTTT	CASSYYGTAHTEAFF	TRBD1	TRBV6-5	.	TRBJ1-1
TGTGCCAGCAGCGTAGGGGGACAGAACTATGGCTACACCTTC	CASSVGGQNYGYTF	TRBD1	TRBV9	.	TRBJ1-2
TGTGCCAGCAGTTTAATACGGGGGGGCGGTCCGGCCATTCAGTACTTC	CASSLIRGGGPAIQYF	TRBD2	TRBV27	.	TRBJ2-4
TGTGCCAGCTCACCAGGAAACAGCCAATATGGCTACACCTTC	CASSPGNSQYGYTF	.	TRBV18	.	TRBJ1-2
TGTGCCAGCAGTGAAGCGCTTTGGACAGGGGCGAACTATGGCTACACCTTC	CASSEALWTGANYGYTF	TRBD1	TRBV2	once	TRBJ1-2
TGCGCCAGCAGCCAAACCCCAGGACAGGTTGTGGATGGCTACACCTTC	CASSQTPGQVVDGYTF	TRBD1	TRBV4-1	.	TRBJ1-2
TGTGCCAGCAGCTTACCGTCACAGCTCTATGGCTACACCTTC	CASSLPSQLYGYTF	.	TRBV7-9	.	TRBJ1-2
TGTGCCAGCAGTACCAACGGGCGGGGTAGCTCCTACAATGAGCAGTTCTTC	CASSTNGRGSSYNEQFF	.	TRBV5-5	.	TRBJ2-1
TGCAGCGTCGCCACCGGGACAGACAATCAGCCCCAGCATTTT	CSVATGTDNQPQHF	TRBD1	TRBV29-1	.	TRBJ1-5
TGTGCCAGCAGCTTTGCGTCGGGGTACGAGCAGTACTTC	CASSFASGYEQYF	.	TRBV7-9	once	TRBJ2-7